The 16 T cell receptor beta chains in this list originate from one sample, sequenced in a study of blood T cells in healthy people across ages. Using a J-beta primer mix together with a sample-barcoded 5' primer, a second PCR was run for about 7 to 12 cycles. Via MiXCR, TCRdb re-called the 5' RACE reads, giving one row per CDR3 protein. Among 900,000 to 950,000 distinct CDR3 sequences listed, 25% to 35% were seen once. The sample was also reused in another study, on T cells of mothers and their children.

The sample consisted of blood. The receptors stem from a woman aged 40-49 years in good health.

The chain links TRBV13 to TRBJ2-7; D might be TRBD1 (6 bases). Germline-derived CDR1 and CDR2 are PRHDT and FYEKMQ (reference sequence). Trimming shortened V by 3 bases and J by 7 bases, and 22 bases separated the two germline ends. The CDR3 sequence is 16 residues long. CDR3 sequence reads: CASSFFGQGIYNEQYF. Here the CDR3 DNA reads TGTGCCAGCAGCTTCTTCGGGCAGGGGATCTACAATGAGCAGTACTTC.

The chain carries TRBV9 and TRBJ2-1, with 11 bases matching TRBD1. Germline loops: CDR1 SGDLS, CDR2 YYNGEE. There are 15 residues in the CDR3. The junction had 9 bases not matched to a gene; V was cut back by 4 bases and J by 9 bases. CDR3 bases: TGTGCCAGCAGCAAGGACAGGGGGCCTTCCGGTGAGCAGTTCTTC. This encodes CASSKDRGPSGEQFF. Drawing the rest from reference TRBV9 and TRBJ2-1, the complete variable domain is DSGVTQTPKHLITATGQRVTLRCSPRSGDLSVYWYQQSLDQGLQFLIQYYNGEERAKGNILERFSAQQFPDLHSELNLSSLELGDSALYFCASSKDRGPSGEQFFGPGTRLTVL.

This clonotype was picked up many times. V is TRBV9 and J is TRBJ2-1, with TRBD2 identical over 9 bases. The V and J ends lost 3 bases and 3 bases, in that order; junction bases with no gene match: 7. Germline V lookup: CDR1 SGDLS, CDR2 YYNGEE. There are 16 residues in the CDR3. CDR3 loop: CASSGPRGGVYNEQFF. CDR3 nucleotide sequence: TGTGCCAGCAGCGGTCCGCGGGGGGGGGTCTACAATGAGCAGTTCTTC.

This clonotype was found many times. The rearrangement uses TRBV12-3 or TRBV12-4 and TRBJ2-7; no firm D call. The CDR3 is 12 residues long. The V end lost 5 bases, the J end lost 5 bases, and 10 bases lay between the germline ends. CDR3 sequence reads: CASSTASHEQYF. The CDR3 DNA reads TGTGCCAGCAGTACAGCGTCCCACGAGCAGTACTTC.

This clonotype was counted a few times. The chain combines TRBV5-1 with TRBJ1-1; 10 bases agree with TRBD1. J gave up 4 bases and V 4 bases, and 13 bases lay outside the gene matches. This CDR3 has 17 residues. Per the germline V gene, CDR1 is SGHRS and CDR2 is YFSETQ. The CDR3 loop is CASSPSTGGVGGTEAFF. As DNA, the CDR3 is TGCGCCAGCAGCCCTTCGACAGGGGGCGTCGGAGGCACTGAAGCTTTCTTT.

The rearrangement joins TRBV5-1 to TRBJ2-1, with a possible D match to TRBD2 (6 bases). Germline V CDR1 and CDR2: SGHRS, YFSETQ. The CDR3 runs to 14 residues. Trimming removed 0 bases from V and 12 bases from J, with 16 bases in between. For the CDR3, the DNA is TGCGCCAGCAGCTTGGGGGCCTCGGGACTGAGGCAGTTCTTC. As protein: CASSLGASGLRQFF.

The J gene is TRBJ1-5, the V gene TRBV29-1; tentatively, D is TRBD1 (5 bases). Trimming pared 4 bases from V and 4 bases from J, leaving 20 bases between. This CDR3 has 16 amino acids. CDR1 SQVTM and CDR2 ANQGSEA come from the germline V gene. The CDR3 here is CSVAEGQSQSNQPQHF. The DNA for the CDR3 is TGCAGCGTTGCTGAGGGGCAGTCCCAGTCGAATCAGCCCCAGCATTTT.

This clonotype was counted many times. The chain combines TRBV11-1 with TRBJ2-1, with TRBD1 identical over 8 bases. Germline loops: CDR1 SGHAT, CDR2 FQDESV (reference sequence). The ends lost 2 bases at V and 7 bases at J; junction bases unmatched: 7. The CDR3 consists of 15 residues. In DNA, the CDR3 is TGTGCCAGCAGCTTACCCCGGACAGGGATAAATGAGCAGTTCTTC. Its translation is CASSLPRTGINEQFF.

The chain recombines TRBV12-3 or TRBV12-4 with TRBJ2-1; 9 bases agree with TRBD1. This CDR3 spans 13 amino acids. J was trimmed by 13 bases and V by 5 bases; bases with no gene match: 9. CDR3 nucleotide sequence: TGTGCCAGCAGTGCCGGGACAGGGATACGCCAGTTCTTC. Protein product: CASSAGTGIRQFF.

This clonotype was seen a few times. V is TRBV30 and J is TRBJ2-3; possibly TRBD1 for D (5 bases). V gave up 5 bases and J gave up 0 bases, with 9 bases separating them. Germline-derived CDR1 and CDR2 are GTSNPN and SVGIG (reference sequence). The CDR3 is 13 residues long. The CDR3 sequence is CAWDRFSTDTQYF. The DNA of the CDR3 is TGTGCCTGGGACAGATTTAGCACAGATACGCAGTATTTT.

In this sample, this clonotype turned up a few times. A much larger clone lies a single base off, so this may be a read error. The chain employs TRBV4-1 and TRBJ1-6; 7 bases line up with TRBD1. The CDR3 extends over 14 amino acids. Looked up from germline, CDR1 is MGHRA and CDR2 is YSYEKL. This chain's CDR3 is CTSSWGQTDSPLHF. DNA for the CDR3: TGCACCAGCAGCTGGGGACAGACGGATTCACCCCTCCACTTT.

This clonotype was counted many times. The gene calls are TRBV5-6 and TRBJ2-1; D possibly corresponds to TRBD1 (6 bases). The CDR3 length is 14 residues. V lost 5 bases and J lost 7, with 16 bases in between. Germline-derived CDR1 and CDR2 are SGHDT and YYEEEE. In DNA form, the CDR3 reads TGTGCCAGCAGTCTAGGGGGTCGCTTGAATGAGCAGTTCTTC. Translation: CASSLGGRLNEQFF.

This clonotype was detected only a few times. The chain carries TRBV5-6 and TRBJ1-6, with D uncertain. Germline V CDR1 and CDR2: SGHDT, YYEEEE. The CDR3 totals 16 residues. Trimming removed 3 bases at V and 8 bases at J, with 18 bases between. CDR3 in DNA: TGTGCCAGCAGCTCAACCGGGGTGTCCTGGGATTCACCCCTCCACTTT. Translated: CASSSTGVSWDSPLHF.

This clonotype has ten or more counts. This chain connects TRBV12-3 or TRBV12-4 to TRBJ1-2; 12 nucleotides agree with TRBD1. J gave up 7 bases and V 8 bases, and 11 bases lay outside the gene matches. CDR3 length equals 15 residues. CDR3 DNA sequence: TGTGCCAGCCGTTACTCCGGGACAGGGGGCAGTGGCTACACCTTC. The encoded protein is CASRYSGTGGSGYTF.

This clonotype was counted a few times. The chain recombines TRBV11-2 with TRBJ2-1; 9 bases fit TRBD2. The CDR3 length is 14 residues. The V segment lost 2 bases and the J segment 13 bases; nucleotides outside the gene matches: 9. Germline V gene lookup returns CDR1 SGHAT and CDR2 FQNNGV. The CDR3 region has the DNA TGTGCCAGCAGCTTAATCCGCGGGGGGGCAGATCAGTTCTTC. It yields the protein CASSLIRGGADQFF.

The J gene is TRBJ1-3, the V gene TRBV9; no clear D gene. Germline lookup yields CDR1 SGDLS and CDR2 YYNGEE. Trimming stripped 2 bases from V and 4 bases from J, with 19 bases between. The CDR3 has 17 amino acids. The CDR3 region has the DNA TGTGCCAGCAGCGTTTATAGTAGGGCAGCGGCCGGAAACACCATATATTTT. Amino acids: CASSVYSRAAAGNTIYF.